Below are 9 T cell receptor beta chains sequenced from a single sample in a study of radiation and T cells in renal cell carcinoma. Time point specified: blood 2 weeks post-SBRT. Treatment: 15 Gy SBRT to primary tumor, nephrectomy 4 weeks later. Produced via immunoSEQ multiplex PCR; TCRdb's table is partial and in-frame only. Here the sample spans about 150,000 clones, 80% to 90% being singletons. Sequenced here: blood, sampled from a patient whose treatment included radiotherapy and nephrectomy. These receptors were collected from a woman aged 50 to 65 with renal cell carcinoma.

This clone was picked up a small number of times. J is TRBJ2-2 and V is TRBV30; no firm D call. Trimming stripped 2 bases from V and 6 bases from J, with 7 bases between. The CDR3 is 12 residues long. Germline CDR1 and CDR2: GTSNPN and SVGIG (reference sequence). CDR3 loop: CAWSMVAGELFF. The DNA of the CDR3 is TGTGCCTGGAGTATGGTAGCCGGGGAGCTGTTTTTT.

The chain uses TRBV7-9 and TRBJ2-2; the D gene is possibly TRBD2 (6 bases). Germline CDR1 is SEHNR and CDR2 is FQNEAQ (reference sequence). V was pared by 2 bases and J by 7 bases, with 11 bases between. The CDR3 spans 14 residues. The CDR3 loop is CASSLRGYGGELFF. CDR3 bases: TGTGCCAGCAGCTTACGGGGGTATGGCGGGGAGCTGTTTTTT.

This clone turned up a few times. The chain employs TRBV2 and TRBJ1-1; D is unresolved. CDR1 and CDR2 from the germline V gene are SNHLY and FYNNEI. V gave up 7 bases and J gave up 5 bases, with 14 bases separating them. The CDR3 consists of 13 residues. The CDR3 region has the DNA TGTGCCAGCAAACATGCACTGGGGACTGAAGCTTTCTTT. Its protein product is CASKHALGTEAFF.

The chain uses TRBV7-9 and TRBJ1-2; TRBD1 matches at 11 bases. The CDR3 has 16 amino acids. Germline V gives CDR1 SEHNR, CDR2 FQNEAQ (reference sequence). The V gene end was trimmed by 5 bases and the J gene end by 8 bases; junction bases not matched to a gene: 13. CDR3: CASSRAGTGGIGGYTF. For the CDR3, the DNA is TGTGCCAGCAGCCGAGCCGGGACAGGGGGAATCGGCGGCTACACCTTC. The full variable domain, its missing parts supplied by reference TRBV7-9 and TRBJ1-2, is DTGVSQNPRHKITKRGQNVTFRCDPISEHNRLYWYRQTLGQGPEFLTYFQNEAQLEKSRLLSDRFSAERPKGSFSTLEIQRTEQGDSAMYLCASSRAGTGGIGGYTFGSGTRLTVV.

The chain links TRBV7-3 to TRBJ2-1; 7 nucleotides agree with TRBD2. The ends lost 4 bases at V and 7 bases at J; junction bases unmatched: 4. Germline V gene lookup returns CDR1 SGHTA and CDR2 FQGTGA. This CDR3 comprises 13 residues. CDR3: CASSSGGRNEQFF. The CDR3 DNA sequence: TGTGCCAGCAGCTCGGGGGGACGGAATGAGCAGTTCTTC. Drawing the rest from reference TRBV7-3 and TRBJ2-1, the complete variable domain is GAGVSQTPSNKVTEKGKYVELRCDPISGHTALYWYRQSLGQGPEFLIYFQGTGAADDSGLPNDRFFAVRPEGSVSTLKIQRTERGDSAVYLCASSSGGRNEQFFGPGTRLTVL.

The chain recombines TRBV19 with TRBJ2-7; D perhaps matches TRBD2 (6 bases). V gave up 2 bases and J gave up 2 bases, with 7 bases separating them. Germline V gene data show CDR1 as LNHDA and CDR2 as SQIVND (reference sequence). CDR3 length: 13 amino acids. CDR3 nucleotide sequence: TGTGCCAGTAGTATACGGGGGACCTACGAGCAGTACTTC. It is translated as CASSIRGTYEQYF.

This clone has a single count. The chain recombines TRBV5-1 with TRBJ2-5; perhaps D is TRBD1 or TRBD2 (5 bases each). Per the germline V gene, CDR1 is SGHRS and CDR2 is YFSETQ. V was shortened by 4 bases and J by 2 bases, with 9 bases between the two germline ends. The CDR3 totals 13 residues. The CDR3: CASSPGPQETQYF. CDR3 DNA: TGCGCCAGCAGCCCGGGACCACAAGAGACCCAGTACTTC.

The CDR3 loop is CAISAREDTEAFF. In DNA, the CDR3 is TGTGCCATCTCAGCGAGGGAGGACACTGAAGCTTTCTTT. The V call is TRBV10-3, the J call TRBJ1-1; D remains ambiguous. Trimming shortened V by 8 bases and J by 3 bases, and 13 bases separated the two germline ends. The length of the CDR3 is 13 residues. The V gene's germline CDR1 is ENHRY and CDR2 SYGVKD.

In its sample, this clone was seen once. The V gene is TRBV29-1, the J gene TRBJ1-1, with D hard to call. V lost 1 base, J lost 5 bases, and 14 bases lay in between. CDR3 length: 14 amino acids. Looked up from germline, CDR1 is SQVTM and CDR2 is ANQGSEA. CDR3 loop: CSVEVLLLGTEAFF. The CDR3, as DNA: TGCAGCGTTGAAGTCCTCCTTTTAGGGACTGAAGCTTTCTTT.